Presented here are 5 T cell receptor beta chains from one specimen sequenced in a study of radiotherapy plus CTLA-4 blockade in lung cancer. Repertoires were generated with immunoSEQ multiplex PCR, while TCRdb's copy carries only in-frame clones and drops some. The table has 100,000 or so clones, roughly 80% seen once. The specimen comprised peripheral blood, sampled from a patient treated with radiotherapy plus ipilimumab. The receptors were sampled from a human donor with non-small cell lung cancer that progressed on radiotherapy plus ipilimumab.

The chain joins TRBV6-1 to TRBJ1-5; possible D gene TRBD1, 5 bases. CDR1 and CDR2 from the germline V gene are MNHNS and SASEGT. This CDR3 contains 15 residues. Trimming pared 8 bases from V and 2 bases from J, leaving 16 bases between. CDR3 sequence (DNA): TGTGCCAGCGGATTTGGGGGGGAAGGCAATCAGCCCCAGCATTTT. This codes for CASGFGGEGNQPQHF.

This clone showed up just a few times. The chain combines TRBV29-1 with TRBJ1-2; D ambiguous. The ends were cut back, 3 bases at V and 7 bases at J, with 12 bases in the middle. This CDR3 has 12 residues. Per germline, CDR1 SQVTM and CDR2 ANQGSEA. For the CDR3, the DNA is TGCAGCGTTGAGGCGCTACGAAGTGGCTACACCTTC. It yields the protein CSVEALRSGYTF.

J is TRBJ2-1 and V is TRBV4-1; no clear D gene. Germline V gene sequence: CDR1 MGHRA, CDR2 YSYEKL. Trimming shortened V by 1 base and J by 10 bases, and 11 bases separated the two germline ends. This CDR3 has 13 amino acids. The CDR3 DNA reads TGCGCCAGCAGCCAAGGGCCAACGACCGAGCAGTTCTTC. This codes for CASSQGPTTEQFF.

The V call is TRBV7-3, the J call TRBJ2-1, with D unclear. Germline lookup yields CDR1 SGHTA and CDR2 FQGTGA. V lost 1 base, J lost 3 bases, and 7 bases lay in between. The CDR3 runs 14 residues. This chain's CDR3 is CASSLNFLYNEQFF. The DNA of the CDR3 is TGTGCCAGCAGCTTAAACTTCCTCTACAATGAGCAGTTCTTC.

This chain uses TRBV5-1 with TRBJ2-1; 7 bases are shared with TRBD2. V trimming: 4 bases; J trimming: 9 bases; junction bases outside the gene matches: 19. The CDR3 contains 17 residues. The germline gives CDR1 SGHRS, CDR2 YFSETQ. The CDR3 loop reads CASSRNVAGGLHFEQFF. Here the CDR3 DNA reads TGCGCCAGCAGCCGCAACGTAGCGGGCGGCCTTCACTTTGAGCAGTTCTTC.